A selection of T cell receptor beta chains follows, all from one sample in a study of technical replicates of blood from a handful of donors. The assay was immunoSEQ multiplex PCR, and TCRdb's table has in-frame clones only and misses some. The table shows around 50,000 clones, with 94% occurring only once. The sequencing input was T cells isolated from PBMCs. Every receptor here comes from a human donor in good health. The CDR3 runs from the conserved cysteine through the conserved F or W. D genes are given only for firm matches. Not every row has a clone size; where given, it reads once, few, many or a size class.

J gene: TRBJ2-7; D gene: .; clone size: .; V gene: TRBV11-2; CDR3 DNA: TGTGCCAGCAGCTACACCTACGAGCAGTACTTC; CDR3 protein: CASSYTYEQYF
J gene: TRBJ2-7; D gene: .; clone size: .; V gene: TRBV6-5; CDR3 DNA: TGTGCCAGCAGCCTAGCGAGATCCTACGAGCAGTACTTC; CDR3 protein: CASSLARSYEQYF
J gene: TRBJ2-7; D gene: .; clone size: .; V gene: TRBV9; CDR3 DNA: TGTGCCAGCAGCGTAGGGGGCACTGGGATGTCCTACGAGCAGTACTTC; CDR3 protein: CASSVGGTGMSYEQYF
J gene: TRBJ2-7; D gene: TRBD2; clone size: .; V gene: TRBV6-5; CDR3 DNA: TGTGCCAGCAGTCCATTGACTAGCGGGTCCTACGAGCAGTACTTC; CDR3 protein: CASSPLTSGSYEQYF
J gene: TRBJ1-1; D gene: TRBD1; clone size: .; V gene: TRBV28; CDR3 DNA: TGTGCCAGCAGTCTACTCCCCGGACAGGGGGGCAACACTGAAGCTTTCTTT; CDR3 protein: CASSLLPGQGGNTEAFF
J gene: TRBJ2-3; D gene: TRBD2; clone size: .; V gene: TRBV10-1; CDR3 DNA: TGCGCCAGCAGGTGGGGGGGGGACGTTACAGATACGCAGTATTTT; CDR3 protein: CASRWGGDVTDTQYF
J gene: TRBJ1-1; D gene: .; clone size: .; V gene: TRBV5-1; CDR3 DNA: TGCGCCAGCAGCTTGACTATATGGGGGGACACTGAAGCTTTCTTT; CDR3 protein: CASSLTIWGDTEAFF
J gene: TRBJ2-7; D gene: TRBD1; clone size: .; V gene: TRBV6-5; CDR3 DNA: TGTGCCAGCAGCACCCCCGGGACAGGGGGCGTCGAGCAGTACTTC; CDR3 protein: CASSTPGTGGVEQYF
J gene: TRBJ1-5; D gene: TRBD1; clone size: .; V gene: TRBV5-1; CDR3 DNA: TGCGCCAGCAGCTTGGGGTACGTTAAAGACAGGGACGTGGGTCAGCCCCAGCATTTT; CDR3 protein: CASSLGYVKDRDVGQPQHF
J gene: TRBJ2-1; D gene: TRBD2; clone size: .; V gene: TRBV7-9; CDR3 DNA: TGTGCCAGCAGCTCCGGACTAGCGGGAGGCAATGAGCAGTTCTTC; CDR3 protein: CASSSGLAGGNEQFF
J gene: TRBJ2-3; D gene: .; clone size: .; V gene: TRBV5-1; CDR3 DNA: TGCGCCAGCAGCCCCTATGCTAGCACAGATACGCAGTATTTT; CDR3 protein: CASSPYASTDTQYF
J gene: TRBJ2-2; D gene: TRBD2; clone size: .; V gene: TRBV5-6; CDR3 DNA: TGTGCCAGCAGCCCTGGACTAGTACCCGCCGGGGAGCTGTTTTTT; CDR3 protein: CASSPGLVPAGELFF
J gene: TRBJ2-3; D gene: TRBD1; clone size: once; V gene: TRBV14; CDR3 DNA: TGTGCCAGCAGCCAAGTTGACAGGGGCACAGATACGCAGTATTTT; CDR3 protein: CASSQVDRGTDTQYF
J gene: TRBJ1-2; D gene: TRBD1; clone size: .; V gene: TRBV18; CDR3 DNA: TGTGCCAGCTCAGAGGGACAGGAAGACCTCTATGGCTACACCTTC; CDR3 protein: CASSEGQEDLYGYTF
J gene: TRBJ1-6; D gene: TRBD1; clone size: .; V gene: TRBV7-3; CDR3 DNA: TGTGCCAGCAGCTGGGGACAGGTGAACTCACCCCTCCACTTT; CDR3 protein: CASSWGQVNSPLHF
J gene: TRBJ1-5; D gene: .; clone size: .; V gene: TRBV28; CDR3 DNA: TGTGCCAGCGCAGGGGGCAATCAGCCCCAGCATTTT; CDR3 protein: CASAGGNQPQHF
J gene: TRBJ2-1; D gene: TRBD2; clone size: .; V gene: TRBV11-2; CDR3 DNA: TGTGCCAGCAGTCAACTAGCGGGAGACGTTTCTGAGCAGTTCTTC; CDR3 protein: CASSQLAGDVSEQFF
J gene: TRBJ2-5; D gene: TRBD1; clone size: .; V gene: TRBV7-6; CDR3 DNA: TGTGCCAGCAGCTTAGGCCTTGGGACAGGGCAAGAGACCCAGTACTTC; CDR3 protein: CASSLGLGTGQETQYF
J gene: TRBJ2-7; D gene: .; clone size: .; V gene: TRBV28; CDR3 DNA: TGTGCCAGCAGTTTGGGGGCTCATCTGAGCGGACCTTCCTACGAGCAGTACTTC; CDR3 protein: CASSLGAHLSGPSYEQYF
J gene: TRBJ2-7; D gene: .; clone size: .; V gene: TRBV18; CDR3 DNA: TGTGCCAGCTCACCCTACACCGCCGCAGGGACAAACTACGAGCAGTACTTC; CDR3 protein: CASSPYTAAGTNYEQYF
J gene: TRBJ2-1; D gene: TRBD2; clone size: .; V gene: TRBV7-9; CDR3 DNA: TGTGCCAGCAGCCCCGGGACTAGCGGGGTGATGTACAATGAGCAGTTCTTC; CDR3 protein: CASSPGTSGVMYNEQFF
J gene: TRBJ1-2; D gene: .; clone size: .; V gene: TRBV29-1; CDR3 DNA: TGCAGCGCTGCAATACAGGGAAACTATGGCTACACCTTC; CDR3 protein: CSAAIQGNYGYTF
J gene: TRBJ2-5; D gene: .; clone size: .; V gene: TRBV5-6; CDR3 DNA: TGTGCCAGCAGCTGGAGGGAGACCCAGTACTTC; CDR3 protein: CASSWRETQYF
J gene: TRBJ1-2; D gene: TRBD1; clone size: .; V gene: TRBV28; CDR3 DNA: TGTGCCAGCAGTTTTTGGGTGAGACAGGGCGGCTACACCTTC; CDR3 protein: CASSFWVRQGGYTF
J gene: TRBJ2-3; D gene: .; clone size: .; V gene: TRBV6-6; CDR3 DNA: TGTGCCAGCAGTTACCGTGGGCCAGATACGCAGTATTTT; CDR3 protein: CASSYRGPDTQYF
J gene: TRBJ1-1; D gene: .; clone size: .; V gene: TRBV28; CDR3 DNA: TGTGCCAGCAGTTCCGTCGACAAAAACACTGAAGCTTTCTTT; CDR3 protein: CASSSVDKNTEAFF
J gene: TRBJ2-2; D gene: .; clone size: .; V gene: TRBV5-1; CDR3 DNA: TGCGCCAGCACCACTCGGACACTTAACACCGGGGAGCTGTTTTTT; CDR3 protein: CASTTRTLNTGELFF
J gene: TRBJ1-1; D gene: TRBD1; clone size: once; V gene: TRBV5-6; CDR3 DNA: TGTGCCAGCAGCTTTCCTACAGGGGGGAGAGCTGAAGCTTTCTTT; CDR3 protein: CASSFPTGGRAEAFF
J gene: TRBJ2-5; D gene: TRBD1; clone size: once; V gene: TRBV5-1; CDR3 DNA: TGCGCCAGCAGCACAACAGGGGGTCAAGAGACCCAGTACTTC; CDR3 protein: CASSTTGGQETQYF
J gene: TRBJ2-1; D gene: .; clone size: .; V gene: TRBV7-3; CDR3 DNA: TGTGCCAGCAGCTTCGCCCCTAGCTCCTACAATGAGCAGTTCTTC; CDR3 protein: CASSFAPSSYNEQFF
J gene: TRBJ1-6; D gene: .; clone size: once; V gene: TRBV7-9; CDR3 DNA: TGTGCCAGCAGCTTAGCTGCGGCACGGCGGAATTCACCCCTCCACTTT; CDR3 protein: CASSLAAARRNSPLHF
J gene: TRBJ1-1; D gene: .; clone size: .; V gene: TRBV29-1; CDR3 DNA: TGCAGCGTCGCTCCCTTCTCGGACACTGAAGCTTTCTTT; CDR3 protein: CSVAPFSDTEAFF
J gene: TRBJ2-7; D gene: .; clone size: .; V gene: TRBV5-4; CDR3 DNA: TGTGCCAGCAGCTTGGCTCCCTACGAGCAGTACTTC; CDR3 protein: CASSLAPYEQYF
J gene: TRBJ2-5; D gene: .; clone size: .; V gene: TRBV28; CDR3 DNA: TGTGCCAGCAGTTTCCCAGGAGGGTCAGAGACCCAGTACTTC; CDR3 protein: CASSFPGGSETQYF
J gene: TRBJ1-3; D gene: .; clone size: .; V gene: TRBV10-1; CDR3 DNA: TGCGCCTCTCCGGGGCGGGGCACTTTCTCCCCAGACACCATATATTTT; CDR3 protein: CASPGRGTFSPDTIYF
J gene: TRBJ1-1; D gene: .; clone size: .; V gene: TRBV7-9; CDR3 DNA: TGTGCCAGCAGCTTACAGGGTAGGAGCACTGAAGCTTTCTTT; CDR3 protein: CASSLQGRSTEAFF
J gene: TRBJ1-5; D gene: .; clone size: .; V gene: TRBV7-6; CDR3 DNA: TGTGCCAGCAGCTTAAGCCTCAATCAGCCCCAGCATTTT; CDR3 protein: CASSLSLNQPQHF
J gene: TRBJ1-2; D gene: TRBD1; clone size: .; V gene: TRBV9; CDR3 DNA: TGTGCCAGCAGCCCAACCACAGGGGATGACTATGGCTACACCTTC; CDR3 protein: CASSPTTGDDYGYTF
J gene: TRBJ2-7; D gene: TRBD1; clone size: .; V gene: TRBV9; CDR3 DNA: TGTGCCAGCAGCGTTGGGACAGTAAGAGGCGAGCAGTACTTC; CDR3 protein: CASSVGTVRGEQYF
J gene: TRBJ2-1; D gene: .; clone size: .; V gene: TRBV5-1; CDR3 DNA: TGCGCCAGCAGCTCGGACATCTCCTACAATGAGCAGTTCTTC; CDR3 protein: CASSSDISYNEQFF
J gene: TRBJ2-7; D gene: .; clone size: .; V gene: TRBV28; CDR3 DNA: TGTGCCAGCAGTTCCAGTTCCTACGAGCAGTACTTC; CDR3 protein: CASSSSSYEQYF
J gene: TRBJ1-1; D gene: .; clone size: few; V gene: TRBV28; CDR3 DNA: TGTGCCAGCAGTTCCCCTGGGACACCGAACACTGAAGCTTTCTTT; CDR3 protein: CASSSPGTPNTEAFF
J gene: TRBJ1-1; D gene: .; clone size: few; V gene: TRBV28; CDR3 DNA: TGTGCCAGCGCCCTACTTCGGAGGAACACTGAAGCTTTCTTT; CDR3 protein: CASALLRRNTEAFF
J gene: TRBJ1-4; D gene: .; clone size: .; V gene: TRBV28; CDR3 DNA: TGTGCCAGCAGTTTCGGGGGGAGGGTCGGTGAAAAACTGTTTTTT; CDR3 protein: CASSFGGRVGEKLFF
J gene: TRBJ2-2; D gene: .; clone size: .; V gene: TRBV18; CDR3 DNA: TGTGCAGGCGGTCCTAAAACCGGGGAGCTGTTTTTT; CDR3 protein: CAGGPKTGELFF
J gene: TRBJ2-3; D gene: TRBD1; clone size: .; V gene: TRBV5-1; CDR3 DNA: TGCGCCAGCAGCTGGGGACAGGGGCATAGCACAGATACGCAGTATTTT; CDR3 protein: CASSWGQGHSTDTQYF
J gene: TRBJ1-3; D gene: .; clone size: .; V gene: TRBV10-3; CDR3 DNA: TGTGCCATCGAGCAGACCGGGTATTTCGGAAACACCATATATTTT; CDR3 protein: CAIEQTGYFGNTIYF
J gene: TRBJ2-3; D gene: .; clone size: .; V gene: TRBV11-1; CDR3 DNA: TGTGCCAGCAGCTATAGTCGTCTATTTTATACGCAGTATTTT; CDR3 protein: CASSYSRLFYTQYF